This TCR beta chain was found in a study of blood T cell repertoires in COVID-19. Study in general: T cells, B-cell-depleted T cells, or PBMCs provided the cDNA or gDNA that served as material.

In the authors' methods: Estimation of nucleated cell counts was performed using reference gene primer amplification. TCRdb keeps only in-frame clones here, not all; method: immunoSEQ multiplex PCR. For V, J and clone size, that table is used; D and trimming come from the DNA. This sample has about 400,000 clones; roughly nine tenths occur once, and the top ten carry approximately 2%. Participants were aged about 18 to 90 years, lived in roughly 23 US areas, and enrolled virtually. This clonotype was sampled from a woman aged 18-30 years with acute COVID-19. Sequencing was done on a sample of PBMCs or T cells enriched from blood (not recorded which).

This CDR3 reads CASSLLFQGTSIPTNEKLFF. In DNA form, the CDR3 reads TGTGCCAGCAGTTTATTGTTCCAGGGGACGTCCATTCCAACTAATGAAAAACTGTTTTTT. This sequence joins TRBV27 and TRBJ1-4, with a tentative D call TRBD1 (6 bases). CDR1 is MNHEY, CDR2 SMNVEV, per germline (reference sequence). Trimming removed 1 base at V and 0 bases at J, with 21 bases between. The CDR3 is made up of 20 amino acids.